This paragraph covers one T cell receptor (beta chain) sequence. Germline assignment: CDR1 MNHNY and CDR2 SVGAGI (reference sequence). Deletions cut 4 bases from V and 4 bases from J, with 16 bases between. The CDR3 extends over 15 amino acids. Here immunoSEQ multiplex PCR was the method, and the copy in TCRdb shows in-frame clones only, minus some. This repertoire shows around 130,000 clones, roughly 90% found once; its top ten account for 6.5% to 9.5%. The record originates from a study of control samples from healthy donors and cancer patients. This sequence originates from a man in his forties or fifties with head and neck cancer. Sample: PBMCs. The gene calls are TRBV6-6 and TRBJ2-5; D might be TRBD1 or TRBD2, each matching 6 bases. In nucleotides, the CDR3 is TGTGCCAGCAGTTCCGTGCCAGGAGGGGGAGAGACCCAGTACTTC. Residues: CASSSVPGGGETQYF.